This T cell receptor (beta chain) was sequenced in a study of long-term antiretroviral therapy in people with HIV (dated by TCRdb to about 2022). A note on the overall study: The earliest samples were collected roughly a decade before the 2015 WHO recommendation for immediate ART, at a time when ART was usually postponed until CD4 counts fell. About 35% of the 30 participants with HIV were female. No cross-contamination during QIAcube processing turned up in test extractions that ran a monoclonal T-cell line alongside some 34 polyclonal samples. The cohort contributed about 190 cryopreserved PBMC samples from 25 to 35 adults with confirmed HIV infection, collected serially over a mean of approximately six years (range 1-12). Whether ART initiation and durable HIV suppression were associated with changes in peripheral blood TRB repertoire composition and diversity was tested in a retrospective serial study. Results and caveats for the whole study, not just this receptor: HIV repertoires had narrower CDR3 length ranges than controls, and the network structure suggested an antigen-experienced repertoire that shifted only slightly toward naive after ART. Inferences about post-ART repertoire changes were limited because no data were available on ART adherence, viral resistance or therapy changes. The repertoire was dominated across all time points by expanded TRB clones identified before ART initiation, although this dominance was seen to fluctuate and to decrease in many PLHIV after ART. The samples span the years 2004 to 2017, and the ART regimens used at that time may not be as effective as current regimens. Because PBMC availability was limited, only the TCR beta chain was sequenced, with no alpha chain pairing. A significant increase in TRB diversity was found to be associated with ART initiation, although TRB diversity was observed to remain significantly below that of transplant donor controls even after long-term ART. Unsorted PBMC were profiled instead of sorted CD4+ and CD8+ T cells because pre-ART samples had limited cell numbers.

Participants were included only if at least one PBMC sample before ART initiation and at least two post-ART samples were available. Every participant with HIV received treatment in the United States of America. Cryopreserved samples of about 0.95-11 million PBMC were thawed and washed before DNA extraction. At the time of the earliest PBMC sample, participants with HIV were aged between about 23 and 55 years. Per participant, PBMC samples came from 1-4 timepoints prior to ART initiation and 2-8 timepoints following ART initiation, for a median of 7 samples. For every participant, serial HIV viral load, CD4+ T-cell count, ART history and demographic data were obtained. Genomic DNA was extracted from unsorted PBMC with a Qiagen kit on a QIAcube, processed in batches of 12 samples. This clone came up a few times. Its antigen target is currently unknown. Base qualities are missing; no much larger clone stands one base away.

Sequencing of the TRB variable region was done with the immunoSEQ hsTCRB v3.0 assay at survey level resolution. TRB sequencing targeted a depth of about 35,000-50,000 T-cell genomes per sample. TRB libraries were pooled and sequenced on an Illumina MiSeq using a v3 150-cycle kit. As for how the authors treated the data: Repertoire analysis ran in R within a reproducible Nextflow workflow covering QC, data transformation and analysis. LymphoSeq2, an R package for exploring AIRR-Seq data, was used to implement the custom analyses. Several samples yielding fewer than 5000 total TRB sequences were excluded, leaving 188 analyzed HIV repertoires. Among the approximately 190 HIV repertoires that were kept, around 59 were collected before ART initiation and more than 120 were collected after ART initiation. Each repertoire was downsampled to 5000 TRB nucleotide sequences, and summary statistics were averaged across 100 downsampling iterations. The analysis kept only TRB sequences whose CDR3 regions were at least seven amino acids long. A Shannon entropy-derived clonality score and the Gini coefficient were used to measure diversity. In the repertoire networks, any two of the top 5000 CDR3 amino acid sequences were connected whenever the two sequences differed by an edit distance of one. Antigen specificity groups and MHC restriction were predicted for TRB CDR3 amino acid sequences with GLIPH2. To flag known associations with CMV, EBV, HIV or tissue antigens, CDR3 amino acid sequences were compared against VDJdb and McPAS-TCR. Pre-ART, post-ART and control groups were compared with Wilcoxon signed-rank tests and Holm-Bonferroni correction. Here the immuneACCESS table is served through TCRdb, limited to in-frame sequences with V and J called. Missing clones are a known gap in these copies; in checked studies unresolved V genes cover under half, and the rest lacks a known reason. D and trimming come from the DNA, and the V and J calls and clone size come from that table. For this sample there are 35,000 to 40,000 clones; around 85% appear just once. Roughly 10% of the sample belongs to the ten largest clones.

Deletion took 4 bases off V and 1 base off J, with a span of 4 bases between the germline ends. The CDR3 spans 12 residues, from the cysteine through the phenylalanine. The kept DNA is CDR3 alone, 36 bases in frame from the first base. CDR1 and CDR2 (MNHNY, SVGAGI) derive from the germline V gene (reference sequence). The sequence is built from TRBV6-6 and TRBJ2-5; no confident D gene assignment can be made. Source: unsorted PBMCs, taken 2.2 years after starting antiretroviral therapy. This TCR was recovered from a young man with HIV. The sequenced DNA is TGTGCCAGCAGTTGGAGCCAAGAGACCCAGTACTTC. Translation gives CASSWSQETQYF.